One and the same sample provided the 2 T cell receptor beta chains below, sequenced in a study of blood T cell repertoires in COVID-19. The protocol was immunoSEQ multiplex PCR, while the TCRdb copy is restricted to in-frame clones and leaves out a portion. The profile shows 130,000 to 150,000 clones, roughly 90% of them singletons. The sequencing input was peripheral blood. These receptors were obtained from a human donor in a cohort sampled during active COVID-19.

This clone was counted a single time. The gene calls are TRBV7-9 and TRBJ2-1, with TRBD2 identical over 12 bases. This CDR3 is 13 amino acids long. Per germline, CDR1 SEHNR and CDR2 FQNEAQ (reference sequence). The V gene end was trimmed by 4 bases and the J gene end by 15 bases; junction bases not matched to a gene: 7. CDR3 DNA: TGTGCCAGCAGCTCTCTAGCGGGGGGGCCCGGGTTCTTC. Translating it yields CASSSLAGGPGFF.

The chain recombines TRBV7-2 with TRBJ1-1, with D tentatively TRBD1 (5 bases). The CDR3 extends over 12 amino acids. Germline V CDR1 and CDR2: SGHTA, FQGNSA. Between the trimmed V and J ends, which lost 1 base and 11 bases, there was a span of 11 bases. The CDR3 loop reads CASSLEGLGAFF. DNA of the CDR3: TGTGCCAGCAGCTTAGAGGGACTAGGGGCTTTCTTT.